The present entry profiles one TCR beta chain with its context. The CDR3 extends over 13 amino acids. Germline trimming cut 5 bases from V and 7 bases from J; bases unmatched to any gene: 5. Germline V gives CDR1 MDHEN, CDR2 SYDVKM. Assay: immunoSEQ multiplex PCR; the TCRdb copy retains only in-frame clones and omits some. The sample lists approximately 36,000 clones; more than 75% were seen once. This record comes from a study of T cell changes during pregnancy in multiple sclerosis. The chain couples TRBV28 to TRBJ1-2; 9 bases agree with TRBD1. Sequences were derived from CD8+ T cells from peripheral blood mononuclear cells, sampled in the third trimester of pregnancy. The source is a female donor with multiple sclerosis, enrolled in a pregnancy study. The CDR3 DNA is TGTGCCAGCAGTGCTACAGGGGGCGCTGGCTACACCTTC. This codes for CASSATGGAGYTF.